Below are 29 T cell receptor beta chains sequenced from a single sample in a study of cytomegalovirus exposure and HLA in healthy donors. The PCR made use of 60 Vbeta and 13 Jbeta primers. The table came from immunoSEQ multiplex PCR; TCRdb's copy has only in-frame clones and leaves some out. This sample yields some 190,000 clones, of which more than 75% are seen a single time; roughly 3.1% belongs to the top ten. The sequenced sample was PBMCs. All receptors derive from a man aged 40-50 years in good health and CMV-seropositive.

V gene TRBV28 combines with J gene TRBJ2-1, with TRBD2 matching over 10 bases. Germline lookup yields CDR1 MDHEN and CDR2 SYDVKM. The length of the CDR3 is 14 residues. The trim removed 6 bases at V and 7 bases at J, leaving 6 bases unmatched. Here the CDR3 DNA reads TGTGCCAGCAGACCGGGACTAGCGAGGAATGAGCAGTTCTTC. It specifies CASRPGLARNEQFF.

The rearrangement uses TRBV28 and TRBJ1-3; maybe TRBD1 (6 bases). Germline V gene data show CDR1 as MDHEN and CDR2 as SYDVKM. This CDR3 is built from 16 residues. Trimming took 2 bases from V and 6 from J, leaving 17 bases between them. DNA for the CDR3: TGTGCCAGCAGTTTAGAGGTGCAGGGGCGTTCAAACACCATATATTTT. Residues: CASSLEVQGRSNTIYF.

This chain uses TRBV5-1 with TRBJ1-1, with 10 nucleotides matching TRBD1. CDR1 is SGHRS, CDR2 YFSETQ, per germline. With V trimmed by 4 bases and J by 4 bases, 13 bases remained unmatched. The CDR3 totals 17 residues. The CDR3 coding sequence is TGCGCCAGCAGCAATAGACAGGGGGCGGCGGTGGGCACTGAAGCTTTCTTT. Encoded protein: CASSNRQGAAVGTEAFF.

The rearrangement links TRBV28 to TRBJ2-6, with a possible D match to TRBD1 (5 bases). CDR3 size: 16 residues. V was pared by 6 bases and J by 0 bases, with 12 bases between. The germline V gene has CDR1 MDHEN and CDR2 SYDVKM. For the CDR3, the DNA is TGTGCCAGCAGCCCTACAGGAATCTCTGGGGCCAACGTCCTGACTTTC. Its translation is CASSPTGISGANVLTF. The complete variable domain, with remaining parts taken from reference TRBV28 and TRBJ2-6, reads DVKVTQSSRYLVKRTGEKVFLECVQDMDHENMFWYRQDPGLGLRLIYFSYDVKMKEKGDIPEGYSVSREKKERFSLILESASTNQTSMYLCASSPTGISGANVLTFGAGSRLTVL.

The CDR3 loop reads CATSSLGTAAYNEQFF. CDR3 coding DNA: TGTGCCACCAGCAGCCTCGGGACAGCCGCCTACAATGAGCAGTTCTTC. The gene calls are TRBV15 and TRBJ2-1, with 7 bases lining up with TRBD1. Trimming cost V 3 bases and J 2 bases; bases outside gene matches: 7. This CDR3 contains 16 residues. The germline V gene encodes CDR1 LNHNV and CDR2 YYDKDF (reference sequence).

The chain has TRBV5-1 and TRBJ1-1; 7 bases are a match to TRBD1. The junction had 2 bases not matched to a gene; V was cut back by 0 bases and J by 0 bases. Germline V CDR1 and CDR2: SGHRS, YFSETQ. The CDR3 has 15 residues. CDR3 protein: CASSLGQGVNTEAFF. In nucleotides, the CDR3 is TGCGCCAGCAGCTTGGGTCAGGGGGTGAACACTGAAGCTTTCTTT. The whole variable domain, filled in from reference TRBV5-1 and TRBJ1-1, reads KAGVTQTPRYLIKTRGQQVTLSCSPISGHRSVSWYQQTPGQGLQFLFEYFSETQRNKGNFPGRFSGRQFSNSRSEMNVSTLELGDSALYLCASSLGQGVNTEAFFGQGTRLTVV.

Comment on this clone: Distinct nucleotide sequences in the sample also encode this CDR3. J is TRBJ1-5 and V is TRBV15, with TRBD1 matching over 7 bases. The CDR3 contains 14 residues. Germline values: CDR1 LNHNV, CDR2 YYDKDF (reference sequence). V shed 1 base, J shed 4 bases, and the junction held 1 base outside the gene matches. CDR3 DNA: TGTGCCACCAGCAGAGCAGGGGGAAATCAGCCCCAGCATTTT. Translated, it gives CATSRAGGNQPQHF.

The table lists this clone with a few counts. This chain joins TRBV7-8 and TRBJ1-2, with TRBD1 matching over 9 bases. The CDR3 loop spans 14 amino acids. Germline CDR1 reads SGHVS; CDR2 reads FQNEAQ. The trim removed 1 base at V and 3 bases at J, leaving 0 bases unmatched. CDR3 nucleotides: TGTGCCAGCAGCTTAGGGACAGGGGACTATGGCTACACCTTC. Translating it yields CASSLGTGDYGYTF.

The V call is TRBV18, the J call TRBJ2-4; D possibly corresponds to TRBD1 (5 bases). The CDR3 runs 17 residues. The germline CDR1 and CDR2 sequences are KGHSH and LQKENI. Trimming removed 2 bases at V and 3 bases at J, with 17 bases between. CDR3 coding DNA: TGTGCCAGCTCACCAGACAGTAGGGTTGATCACAAAAACATTCAGTACTTC. Encoded protein: CASSPDSRVDHKNIQYF.

This clone was seen a single time. The chain recombines TRBV7-3 with TRBJ1-6; 9 bases fit TRBD1. This CDR3 has 15 residues. Germline loops: CDR1 SGHTA, CDR2 FQGTGA. V lost 5 bases to trimming and J lost 7 bases; unmatched junction nucleotides: 6. The DNA for the CDR3 is TGTGCCAGCAGCACCACAGGGGGCTTCAATTCACCCCTCCACTTT. As protein: CASSTTGGFNSPLHF.

In its sample, this clone was seen once. The chain recombines TRBV28 with TRBJ1-6, with a possible D match to TRBD1 (5 bases). The V gene's germline CDR1 is MDHEN and CDR2 SYDVKM. Trimming took 5 bases from V and 7 from J, leaving 15 bases between them. This CDR3 is built from 15 residues. The CDR3 DNA sequence: TGTGCCAGCAGTACCCTGGCCGGGGGAAATTCACCCCTCCACTTT. Its translation: CASSTLAGGNSPLHF.

Only a few counts were recorded for this clone. V and J are TRBV5-1 and TRBJ1-3, with TRBD1 as a possible D gene (5 bases). The V gene's germline CDR1 is SGHRS and CDR2 YFSETQ. The CDR3 loop spans 15 amino acids. V was clipped by 4 bases and J by 0 bases, with 11 bases between them. The CDR3 region is CASSQDITSGNTIYF. CDR3 in DNA: TGCGCCAGCAGCCAGGACATAACCTCTGGAAACACCATATATTTT. The variable domain in full, completed from reference TRBV5-1 and TRBJ1-3, reads KAGVTQTPRYLIKTRGQQVTLSCSPISGHRSVSWYQQTPGQGLQFLFEYFSETQRNKGNFPGRFSGRQFSNSRSEMNVSTLELGDSALYLCASSQDITSGNTIYFGEGSWLTVV.

This chain joins TRBV7-6 and TRBJ2-5, with TRBD2 matching 11 bases. The CDR3 length is 16 residues. Unmatched junction bases numbered 6, after V lost 1 base and J lost 5 bases. Germline V gene sequence: CDR1 SGHVS, CDR2 FNYEAQ. CDR3 in amino acids: CASSLGGLAGGETQYF. The CDR3, as DNA: TGTGCCAGCAGCTTAGGGGGGTTAGCGGGAGGGGAGACCCAGTACTTC.

This chain links TRBV7-3 with TRBJ2-2; 8 bases map to TRBD1. CDR1 and CDR2 (germline): SGHTA, FQGTGA. CDR3 size: 13 residues. V lost 5 bases to trimming and J lost 6 bases; unmatched junction nucleotides: 2. CDR3 sequence reads: CASSLDRAGELFF. The CDR3 region has the DNA TGTGCCAGCAGCCTGGACAGGGCCGGGGAGCTGTTTTTT.

The chain employs TRBV6-1 and TRBJ2-5, with D unclear. CDR3 length: 13 residues. Trimming shortened V by 7 bases and J by 3 bases, and 12 bases separated the two germline ends. Germline CDR1 is MNHNS and CDR2 is SASEGT. CDR3 in amino acids: CASTRSLKETQYF. The CDR3 DNA follows: TGTGCCAGCACCCGGTCACTTAAAGAGACCCAGTACTTC.

The rearrangement uses TRBV7-9 and TRBJ2-3, with D tentatively TRBD1 (6 bases). The CDR3 has 14 amino acids. V was pared by 5 bases and J by 0 bases, with 9 bases between. Germline V gives CDR1 SEHNR, CDR2 FQNEAQ (reference sequence). The CDR3 sequence is CASSDRPSTDTQYF. The CDR3 DNA is TGTGCCAGCAGCGACAGGCCTAGCACAGATACGCAGTATTTT.

The chain couples TRBV11-2 to TRBJ2-7; TRBD1 aligns across 7 bases. V lost 5 bases to trimming and J lost 2 bases; unmatched junction nucleotides: 6. This CDR3 contains 14 residues. Germline V lookup: CDR1 SGHAT, CDR2 FQNNGV. CDR3 nucleotides: TGTGCCAGCAGCGACAACAGGGGCACCTACGAGCAGTACTTC. Translated: CASSDNRGTYEQYF.

Notes on this clone: At one end, the junction sequence differs from germline, possibly due to a read error. In nucleotides, the CDR3 is TGTGCCACCAGCGGAGACAGGAGCAATCAGCCCCAGCATTTT. Amino acid sequence: CATSGDRSNQPQHF. The J gene is TRBJ1-5, the V gene TRBV15; possible D gene TRBD1, 6 bases. Germline V gene sequence: CDR1 LNHNV, CDR2 YYDKDF (reference sequence). There are 14 residues in the CDR3. Together with reference TRBV15 and TRBJ1-5, the CDR3 gives the full variable domain: DAMVIQNPRYQVTQFGKPVTLSCSQTLNHNVMYWYQQKSSQAPKLLFHYYDKDFNNEADTPDNFQSRRPNTSFCFLDIRSPGLGDTAMYLCATSGDRSNQPQHFGDGTRLSIL.

The CDR3 loop is CASTLGQQSGELFF. In DNA, the CDR3 is TGTGCCAGCACCCTGGGACAGCAGTCCGGGGAGCTGTTTTTT. The chain recombines TRBV6-6 with TRBJ2-2; TRBD1 matches at 7 bases. Germline assignment: CDR1 MNHNY and CDR2 SVGAGI (reference sequence). The CDR3 sequence is 14 residues long. V shed 7 bases and J 6 bases; nucleotides not matched to a gene: 8.

J is TRBJ2-3 and V is TRBV6-5, with D unclear. V was clipped by 6 bases and J by 3 bases, with 13 bases between them. The CDR3 runs to 14 residues. CDR1 is MNHEY, CDR2 SVGAGI, per germline. CDR3: CASSNQVPTDTQYF. DNA for the CDR3: TGTGCCAGCAGCAACCAGGTCCCAACAGATACGCAGTATTTT.

This chain links TRBV5-5 with TRBJ2-3, with 13 bases lining up with TRBD2. The V gene end was trimmed by 4 bases and the J gene end by 6 bases; junction bases not matched to a gene: 8. Per the germline V gene, CDR1 is SGHKS and CDR2 is YYEKEE (reference sequence). This CDR3 is built from 16 residues. The CDR3 bases are TGTGCCAGCAGCCAACTAGCGGGGGGGCCCGGGGATACGCAGTATTTT. It specifies CASSQLAGGPGDTQYF.

This clone was seen a single time. The chain carries TRBV5-4 and TRBJ1-6; D gene uncertain. Trimming removed 0 bases at V and 5 bases at J, with 9 bases between. This CDR3 has 15 amino acids. Germline V CDR1 and CDR2: SGHNT, YYREEE (reference sequence). In nucleotides, the CDR3 is TGTGCCAGCAGCTTGGGGGTCGGAGATAATTCACCCCTCCACTTT. Residues: CASSLGVGDNSPLHF.

The chain combines TRBV5-1 with TRBJ1-1; D possibly corresponds to TRBD1 (5 bases). Trimming left V 4 bases short and J 4 bases short, with 14 bases between. The CDR3 extends over 14 amino acids. CDR1 and CDR2 (germline): SGHRS, YFSETQ. The CDR3 DNA follows: TGCGCCAGCAGCCTGGACACCCCGGGCACTGAAGCTTTCTTT. Amino acid sequence: CASSLDTPGTEAFF.

The chain carries TRBV7-9 and TRBJ2-1, with TRBD1 as a possible D gene (5 bases). Trimming removed 1 base from V and 0 bases from J, with 13 bases in between. Germline V gene sequence: CDR1 SEHNR, CDR2 FQNEAQ (reference sequence). The CDR3 contains 17 residues. The CDR3 DNA reads as TGTGCCAGCAGCTTAGGTCAGGGAAGGATCTCCTACAATGAGCAGTTCTTC. This encodes CASSLGQGRISYNEQFF. Supplemented by reference TRBV7-9 and TRBJ2-1, the full variable domain reads DTGVSQNPRHKITKRGQNVTFRCDPISEHNRLYWYRQTLGQGPEFLTYFQNEAQLEKSRLLSDRFSAERPKGSFSTLEIQRTEQGDSAMYLCASSLGQGRISYNEQFFGPGTRLTVL.

V is TRBV27 and J is TRBJ2-7; tentative D call: TRBD2 (5 bases). Trimming cost V 4 bases and J 3 bases, with 13 bases left between them. The CDR3 extends over 14 amino acids. Germline CDR1 reads MNHEY; CDR2 reads SMNVEV (reference sequence). CDR3 bases: TGTGCCAGCAGTTCAATTTTAGGACTCTACGAGCAGTACTTC. Protein product: CASSSILGLYEQYF.

V usage is TRBV19 and J usage is TRBJ2-2; no firm D call. From germline, CDR1 is LNHDA and CDR2 SQIVND (reference sequence). There are 14 residues in the CDR3. V was trimmed by 3 bases and J by 1 base, leaving 6 bases between them. The CDR3 is CASSIHWNTGELFF. The CDR3 coding sequence is TGTGCCAGTAGTATCCACTGGAACACCGGGGAGCTGTTTTTT.

The rearrangement links TRBV27 to TRBJ2-7; perhaps TRBD2 as D (7 bases). The CDR3 is made up of 15 amino acids. CDR1 and CDR2 from the germline V gene are MNHEY and SMNVEV (reference sequence). V was cut by 6 bases and J by 3 bases, with 18 bases left in between. CDR3 in DNA: TGTGCCAGCAGAACCTTAGGGGGGGCGGGCTACGAGCAGTACTTC. Protein product: CASRTLGGAGYEQYF.

The CDR3 region is CASSEIHLNTEAFF. CDR3 nucleotide sequence: TGTGCCAGCAGTGAAATACACCTGAACACTGAAGCTTTCTTT. This chain links TRBV6-1 with TRBJ1-1; no clear D gene. The CDR3 is 14 residues long. Deletions cut 2 bases from V and 0 bases from J, with 7 bases between. Germline loops: CDR1 MNHNS, CDR2 SASEGT.

This clone was recorded only once. The rearrangement uses TRBV4-2 and TRBJ2-5; unclear D gene. V lost 1 base to trimming and J lost 4 bases, with 7 bases between them. The CDR3 spans 13 residues. Per the germline V gene, CDR1 is LGHNA and CDR2 is YNFKEQ. CDR3 amino acids: CASSQGPGETQYF. DNA for the CDR3: TGTGCCAGCAGCCAAGGTCCCGGAGAGACCCAGTACTTC.